Sequencing of this T cell receptor beta chain was carried out in a study of response to subunit inactivated influenza vaccine. Findings and limits, study-wide: Each seasonal flu vaccination may recruit only limited new T cells, authors suggested.

Germline lookup yields CDR1 SGHRS and CDR2 YFSETQ. Trimming shortened V by 4 bases and J by 2 bases, and 13 bases separated the two germline ends. CDR3 length: 15 amino acids. TCRdb recomputed calls from the RT-PCR reads with MiXCR, one row per CDR3 protein. The sample contains 500,000 to 550,000 distinct CDR3 sequences, under 8.5% of which appear only once. This clonotype was seen many times. As yet, its antigen is unknown. The specimen was PBMCs from blood, collected about 24 months after vaccination. This chain uses TRBV5-1 with TRBJ2-1; D tentatively fits TRBD1 or TRBD2 (5 bases each). The receptor was isolated from a man aged 50 to 75 who received an inactivated influenza vaccine. The CDR3 is CASSPGTATYNEQFF. The DNA for the CDR3 is TGCGCCAGCAGCCCGGGGACCGCAACCTACAATGAGCAGTTCTTC.